The 9 T cell receptor beta chains listed next were all sequenced from one sample in a study of human T cells and chemical hapten exposure (TCRdb year 2021). Libraries were constructed by RACE. Instrument on record: NextSeq 500. TCRdb cleaned the public reads at Q25 with fastp, built clones with MiXCR and kept in-frame beta chains. A single entry per CDR3 protein holds the most common genes and DNA from its merged rows. The sample includes 360,000 or so distinct CDR3 sequences, with about 6% observed a single time. Of the sample, around 5.6% falls within the top ten clones. This specimen's time point label, per the study, means: patch test 2, 6 weeks after DPC sensitization. The treatment or condition label corresponds to: therapeutic diphenylcyclopropenone sensitization with weekly scalp DPC. The sample here was whole blood, taken in connection with sensitization to the hapten diphenylcyclopropenone (DPC). These receptors all come from a woman aged 18-29 years with alopecia areata. Some clones in this sample may be carry-over from other donors' samples.

This clonotype was detected a few times. This chain joins TRBV29-1 and TRBJ2-7, with D possibly TRBD2 on 6 matching bases. CDR3 length: 11 residues. Germline CDR1 reads SQVTM; CDR2 reads ANQGSEA. Trimming took 7 bases from V and 3 from J, leaving 10 bases between them. In nucleotides, the CDR3 is TGCAGCGCCACTAGCTTCTACGAGCAGTACTTC. Encoded protein: CSATSFYEQYF.

This clonotype was detected ten times or more. The chain links TRBV7-2 to TRBJ1-5; D might be TRBD1 (5 bases). Germline assignment: CDR1 SGHTA and CDR2 FQGNSA. Trimming removed 5 bases at V and 7 bases at J, with 18 bases between. This CDR3 has 15 residues. CDR3 nucleotide sequence: TGTGCCAGCAGCCCATTGATGGGGTCAGGGCAGCCCCAGCATTTT. Translation gives CASSPLMGSGQPQHF.

This clonotype was counted many times. The chain joins TRBV12-3 or TRBV12-4 to TRBJ1-2, with 8 positions matching TRBD1. V shed 3 bases, J shed 2 bases, and the junction held 8 bases outside the gene matches. The CDR3 is 16 amino acids. The CDR3 nucleotides are TGTGCCAGCAGTTTCACGGACAGGGAATCCAACTATGGCTACACCTTC. Its protein product is CASSFTDRESNYGYTF.

The sample holds many counts of this clonotype. The rearrangement joins TRBV13 to TRBJ1-1; D might be TRBD1 (5 bases). CDR1 is PRHDT and CDR2 is FYEKMQ in the germline V gene (reference sequence). This CDR3 comprises 14 residues. Trimming took 5 bases from V and 8 from J, leaving 18 bases between them. The CDR3 bases are TGTGCCAGCAGCACCCGGGGACGGGATAAGGAAGCTTTCTTT. This encodes CASSTRGRDKEAFF.

This clonotype occurred many times. This chain links TRBV6-5 with TRBJ2-3; 12 bases match TRBD2. Germline values: CDR1 MNHEY, CDR2 SVGAGI. After removal of 6 bases from V and 6 bases from J, the junction contained 7 bases not matched to a gene. CDR3 length: 15 amino acids. The CDR3 spells CASSPPLAGGDTQYF. Here the CDR3 DNA reads TGTGCCAGCAGCCCCCCTCTAGCGGGGGGGGATACGCAGTATTTT.

This clonotype was counted many times. The V gene is TRBV6-5, the J gene TRBJ1-2, with D perhaps matching TRBD1 (5 bases). The germline V and J ends were trimmed by 6 bases and 6 bases, with 17 bases remaining between them. This CDR3 comprises 14 residues. Germline values: CDR1 MNHEY, CDR2 SVGAGI. CDR3 sequence: CASSHGGRADGYTF. CDR3 coding DNA: TGTGCCAGCAGCCACGGCGGCAGGGCAGATGGCTACACCTTC.

This clonotype was observed many times. In DNA form, the CDR3 reads TGTGCCAGTCTTTCGGCCCCAGATACGCAGTATTTT. Translation gives CASLSAPDTQYF. The rearrangement links TRBV7-8 to TRBJ2-3; D unresolved. V lost 9 bases and J 4 bases, leaving 11 bases between the germline ends. The germline CDR1 and CDR2 sequences are SGHVS and FQNEAQ. The CDR3 loop spans 12 amino acids.

Ten or more counts support this clonotype. The V call is TRBV29-1, the J call TRBJ1-1, with TRBD1 identical over 8 bases. The CDR3 loop spans 15 amino acids. Germline CDR1 and CDR2: SQVTM and ANQGSEA. Trimming cost V 2 bases and J 1 base; bases outside gene matches: 6. Here the CDR3 reads CSVELNRGRNTEAFF. The CDR3 region has the DNA TGCAGCGTTGAATTGAACAGGGGGAGGAACACTGAAGCTTTCTTT.

There are a few counts of this clonotype. The chain uses TRBV28 and TRBJ2-1; unclear D gene. V was shortened by 11 bases and J by 5 bases, with 19 bases between the two germline ends. The CDR3 is 14 residues long. Germline CDR1 is MDHEN and CDR2 is SYDVKM. The chain's CDR3 is CAESPGPDHNEQFF. CDR3 in DNA: TGTGCCGAATCCCCTGGTCCGGACCACAATGAGCAGTTCTTC.